Below are 26 T cell receptor beta chains sequenced from a single sample in a study of T-cell reconstitution after alpha-beta-depleted transplantation in children. Unique molecular identifiers were built into the TCRbeta library. MiXCR, applied by TCRdb to the PCR reads, yields one record per CDR3 protein. The sample consists of 400,000 to 500,000 distinct CDR3 sequences, roughly a tenth of them appearing once. The source material was PBMCs from the stem cell graft donor, sampled from the stem cell graft. All receptors come from a human donor who donated a stem cell graft to a child with acute myeloid leukemia.

This chain uses TRBV21-1 with TRBJ1-2. TRBV21-1 is given as a pseudogene. The CDR3 loop spans 15 amino acids. The CDR3 is CASSNHRERPYRYTF. The CDR3 region has the DNA TGTGCCAGCAGCAACCACCGGGAGCGCCCATATCGCTACACCTTC.

The CDR3 loop is CASSYEQYF. CDR3 DNA: TGTGCCAGCAGTTACGAGCAGTACTTC. The chain combines TRBV6-6 with TRBJ2-7; D is unclear. CDR1 and CDR2 from the germline V gene are MNHNY and SVGAGI (reference sequence). There are 9 residues in the CDR3. V lost 2 bases to trimming and J lost 7 bases, with 0 bases between them.

This sequence joins TRBV29-1 and TRBJ2-5, with D perhaps TRBD1 (7 bases). The CDR3 has 13 amino acids. Germline V gene lookup returns CDR1 SQVTM and CDR2 ANQGSEA. The germline V and J ends were trimmed by 4 bases and 5 bases, with 14 bases remaining between them. The CDR3: CSVVVTGRETQYF. CDR3 in DNA: TGCAGCGTTGTGGTGACAGGGAGGGAGACCCAGTACTTC.

This clonotype was recorded at least ten times. The chain joins TRBV7-9 to TRBJ2-1; 12 bases are shared with TRBD2. Germline assignment: CDR1 SEHNR and CDR2 FQNEAQ (reference sequence). With 4 bases clipped from V and 7 bases from J, the junction kept 8 bases outside the gene matches. This CDR3 is 16 amino acids long. The CDR3 coding sequence is TGTGCCAGCAGCTCGCCGGGACTAGCGGGCAAAAATGAGCAGTTCTTC. It yields the protein CASSSPGLAGKNEQFF.

This clonotype has more than one count but fewer than ten. The chain couples TRBV29-1 to TRBJ2-7; maybe TRBD1 (5 bases). The CDR3 extends over 14 amino acids. Trimming took off 4 bases at V and 4 bases at J, with 17 bases between the two ends. Germline V lookup: CDR1 SQVTM, CDR2 ANQGSEA. As DNA, the CDR3 is TGCAGCGTTGTAAAGGGCAGGGAACCTTACGAGCAGTACTTC. This sequence encodes CSVVKGREPYEQYF.

Ten or more counts support this clonotype. V and J are TRBV20-1 and TRBJ1-4; no firm D call. The V gene's germline CDR1 is DFQATT and CDR2 SNEGSKA (reference sequence). Trimming took off 5 bases at V and 3 bases at J, with 13 bases between the two ends. CDR3 size: 14 residues. CDR3 DNA sequence: TGCAGTGCTCAACCCGCGGTCTCTAATGAAAAACTGTTTTTT. This codes for CSAQPAVSNEKLFF.

This clonotype showed up just a few times. This chain joins TRBV13 and TRBJ2-2, with D perhaps matching TRBD2 (5 bases). This CDR3 has 16 amino acids. Germline assignment: CDR1 PRHDT and CDR2 FYEKMQ (reference sequence). V was shortened by 1 base and J by 0 bases, with 9 bases between the two germline ends. The CDR3 DNA sequence: TGTGCCAGCAGCTTAGAGAAGCGGTCGAACACCGGGGAGCTGTTTTTT. It codes for CASSLEKRSNTGELFF.

This chain's CDR3 is CSADRTSGSIEQFF. Written as DNA, the CDR3 is TGCAGTGCCGATCGGACTAGCGGGAGCATTGAGCAGTTCTTC. This chain links TRBV20-1 with TRBJ2-1, with 13 positions matching TRBD2. Germline V CDR1 and CDR2: DFQATT, SNEGSKA (reference sequence). CDR3 length: 14 residues. With V trimmed by 6 bases and J by 9 bases, 8 bases remained unmatched.

The V gene is TRBV20-1, the J gene TRBJ2-5; 7 nucleotides agree with TRBD1. V shed 5 bases and J 4 bases; nucleotides not matched to a gene: 7. Germline CDR1 reads DFQATT; CDR2 reads SNEGSKA (reference sequence). This CDR3 comprises 13 residues. CDR3 in amino acids: CSASDRAAETQYF. The CDR3 DNA is TGCAGTGCTTCAGACAGGGCCGCAGAGACCCAGTACTTC.

This clonotype was seen a few times. The chain has TRBV27 and TRBJ2-7; 7 bases are shared with TRBD1. Per the germline V gene, CDR1 is MNHEY and CDR2 is SMNVEV (reference sequence). The ends lost 6 bases at V and 2 bases at J; junction bases unmatched: 7. The CDR3 is 14 amino acids. CDR3 nucleotides: TGTGCCAGCAGCCCAGGACAGGCGGCCTACGAGCAGTACGTC. Translation gives CASSPGQAAYEQYV.

This clonotype has just a few counts. The chain employs TRBV25-1 and TRBJ1-4; unclear D gene. The CDR3 runs to 14 residues. Germline V lookup: CDR1 MGHDK, CDR2 SYGVNS. V was pared by 8 bases and J by 5 bases, with 15 bases between. Here the CDR3 reads CASSTGNVNEKLFF. In DNA, the CDR3 is TGTGCCAGCTCCACGGGGAACGTAAATGAAAAACTGTTTTTT.

This clonotype has ten or more counts. J is TRBJ2-5 and V is TRBV3-1; D remains ambiguous. Germline CDR1 and CDR2: LGHDT and YNNKEL (reference sequence). This CDR3 is built from 12 residues. The V end lost 1 base, the J end lost 5 bases, and 5 bases lay between the germline ends. CDR3 nucleotide sequence: TGTGCCAGCAGCCAAGTGGTGGAGACCCAGTACTTC. It encodes CASSQVVETQYF.

This sequence joins TRBV5-6 and TRBJ1-2, with no clear D. Trimming removed 4 bases from V and 8 bases from J, with 12 bases in between. Per germline, CDR1 SGHDT and CDR2 YYEEEE. This CDR3 has 12 residues. The CDR3, as DNA: TGTGCCAGCAGCATAAGACGGCAAGGCTACACCTTC. Residues: CASSIRRQGYTF. Variable domain in full (rest from reference TRBV5-6 and TRBJ1-2): DAGVTQSPTHLIKTRGQQVTLRCSPKSGHDTVSWYQQALGQGPQFIFQYYEEEERQRGNFPDRFSGHQFPNYSSELNVNALLLGDSALYLCASSIRRQGYTFGSGTRLTVV.

This clonotype has just a few counts. The genes are TRBV5-1 and TRBJ1-5; D is uncertain. CDR1 is SGHRS and CDR2 is YFSETQ in the germline V gene. The CDR3 covers 13 residues. Trimming took 0 bases from V and 3 from J, leaving 4 bases between them. Here the CDR3 reads CASSLVPNQPQHF. In nucleotides, the CDR3 is TGCGCCAGCAGCTTGGTCCCCAATCAGCCCCAGCATTTT.

Only a few counts were recorded for this clonotype. The rearrangement uses TRBV9 and TRBJ2-3; 10 bases are shared with TRBD2. The V gene's germline CDR1 is SGDLS and CDR2 YYNGEE. CDR3 length equals 16 residues. The J segment lost 5 bases and the V segment lost 0 bases, leaving 6 bases of the junction unmatched. As DNA, the CDR3 is TGTGCCAGCAGCGTAGGGCTAGCGGGGGTCGAAGATACGCAGTATTTT. Protein: CASSVGLAGVEDTQYF. The complete variable domain, with remaining parts taken from reference TRBV9 and TRBJ2-3, reads DSGVTQTPKHLITATGQRVTLRCSPRSGDLSVYWYQQSLDQGLQFLIQYYNGEERAKGNILERFSAQQFPDLHSELNLSSLELGDSALYFCASSVGLAGVEDTQYFGPGTRLTVL.

This clonotype has ten or more counts. The V gene is TRBV5-1, the J gene TRBJ1-6, with D hard to call. CDR3 length: 15 amino acids. The V end was cut by 0 bases, the J end by 6 bases, with 10 bases between. The germline CDR1 and CDR2 sequences are SGHRS and YFSETQ. The CDR3: CASSLDNPANSPLHF. CDR3 nucleotide sequence: TGCGCCAGCAGCTTGGACAATCCCGCTAATTCACCCCTCCACTTT.

CDR3 loop: CASSVPAKNIQYF. DNA for the CDR3: TGTGCCAGCAGTGTACCTGCCAAAAACATTCAGTACTTC. The chain has TRBV6-6 and TRBJ2-4; no clear D. This CDR3 is 13 amino acids long. V was trimmed by 5 bases and J by 1 base, leaving 6 bases between them. Germline loops: CDR1 MNHNY, CDR2 SVGAGI (reference sequence).

This clonotype was recorded many times. The chain couples TRBV5-1 to TRBJ1-2, with no clear D. Germline loops: CDR1 SGHRS, CDR2 YFSETQ. Between the trimmed V and J ends, which lost 0 bases and 2 bases, there was a span of 8 bases. The CDR3 covers 14 residues. CDR3 coding DNA: TGCGCCAGCAGCTTGGACCACATCAACTATGGCTACACCTTC. It translates to CASSLDHINYGYTF.

The rearrangement uses TRBV2 and TRBJ2-1, with no clear D. The CDR3 has 12 amino acids. Trimming pared 2 bases from V and 10 bases from J, leaving 9 bases between. Looked up from germline, CDR1 is SNHLY and CDR2 is FYNNEI. The CDR3 region has the DNA TGTGCCAGCAGTGAATTAGGTTGGGAGCAGTTCTTC. Amino acid sequence: CASSELGWEQFF.

This clonotype came up a few times. Here the CDR3 reads CSARLPGTPLSGEQYF. For the CDR3, the DNA is TGCAGTGCTAGACTCCCCGGGACTCCTTTGTCGGGCGAGCAGTACTTC. The genes are TRBV20-1 and TRBJ2-7; TRBD2 is a possible D gene (6 bases). CDR1 and CDR2 from the germline V gene are DFQATT and SNEGSKA (reference sequence). V was pared by 2 bases and J by 6 bases, with 23 bases between. The CDR3 has 16 residues.

The chain recombines TRBV20-1 with TRBJ1-2; D not certain. The germline V gene has CDR1 DFQATT and CDR2 SNEGSKA (reference sequence). CDR3 length equals 13 residues. V was clipped by 0 bases and J by 6 bases, with 11 bases between them. The CDR3 here is CSARDRPVDGYTF. In nucleotides, the CDR3 is TGCAGTGCTAGAGATAGGCCAGTGGATGGCTACACCTTC.

The rearrangement joins TRBV6-5 to TRBJ2-1, with 9 bases identical to TRBD2. The CDR3 is 15 amino acids. V was pared by 2 bases and J by 8 bases, with 7 bases of the junction left unmatched. Germline loops: CDR1 MNHEY, CDR2 SVGAGI. The CDR3 spells CASSYTAGGSDEQFF. The CDR3 bases are TGTGCCAGCAGTTACACGGCGGGAGGGTCGGATGAGCAGTTCTTC.

This clonotype was recorded a few times. V gene TRBV7-3 combines with J gene TRBJ2-1, with no clear D. Germline assignment: CDR1 SGHTA and CDR2 FQGTGA. With 4 bases removed from V and 2 bases from J, the gap between germline ends came to 12 bases. The CDR3 consists of 15 residues. The CDR3 here is CASSSQVSAYNEQFF. The CDR3 nucleotides read TGTGCCAGCAGCTCTCAAGTCAGCGCCTACAATGAGCAGTTCTTC. Complete variable domain (other parts from reference TRBV7-3 and TRBJ2-1): GAGVSQTPSNKVTEKGKYVELRCDPISGHTALYWYRQSLGQGPEFLIYFQGTGAADDSGLPNDRFFAVRPEGSVSTLKIQRTERGDSAVYLCASSSQVSAYNEQFFGPGTRLTVL.

The table lists this clonotype with a few counts. The chain employs TRBV20-1 and TRBJ2-3, with 12 nucleotides matching TRBD2. From germline, CDR1 is DFQATT and CDR2 SNEGSKA (reference sequence). With 4 bases clipped from V and 3 bases from J, the junction kept 11 bases outside the gene matches. The CDR3 loop spans 17 amino acids. CDR3 nucleotides: TGCAGTGCTACCCAAACATCTAGCGGGGGGGCGACAGATACGCAGTATTTT. Translating it yields CSATQTSSGGATDTQYF.

This rearrangement joins TRBV5-1 to TRBJ2-5; no definite D call. V dropped 2 bases and J dropped 0 bases, with 11 bases sitting between them. CDR1 and CDR2 from the germline V gene are SGHRS and YFSETQ. The CDR3 length is 15 residues. CDR3 DNA: TGCGCCAGCAGCTTAAGTGACGGGCACCAAGAGACCCAGTACTTC. Translating gives CASSLSDGHQETQYF.

This clonotype was found a few times. V and J are TRBV7-2 and TRBJ1-1; D uncertain. V was cut by 3 bases and J by 6 bases, with 11 bases left in between. Germline CDR1 reads SGHTA; CDR2 reads FQGNSA. The CDR3 length is 13 residues. The CDR3 sequence is CASSFPWGSEAFF. CDR3 bases: TGTGCCAGCAGCTTTCCGTGGGGATCTGAAGCTTTCTTT.